This TCR beta chain was found in a study of preoperative IRX-2 immunotherapy in early breast cancer. Generated by immunoSEQ multiplex PCR, the TCRdb table keeps only in-frame clones and is missing some. The sample comprises approximately 38,000 clones, roughly 80% of which are singletons, and about 1.5% rests with the top ten. Treatment: preoperative locoregional IRX-2 cytokine immunotherapy. Trimming cost V 6 bases and J 4 bases; bases outside gene matches: 3. Germline V gives CDR1 MNHGY, CDR2 SAAAGT. The CDR3 is 15 residues long. This receptor was taken from a human donor with breast cancer. The starting material was lymph node tissue, obtained after IRX-2 immunotherapy. V and J are TRBV6-8 and TRBJ2-3, with 14 bases lining up with TRBD2. CDR3 amino acids: CASRRLAGGPDTQYF. In DNA form, the CDR3 reads TGTGCCAGCAGAAGACTAGCGGGGGGGCCAGATACGCAGTATTTT.